This entry describes one TCR beta chain. Original processing methods: The authors estimated nucleated cell counts from reference gene primer amplification. The assay was immunoSEQ multiplex PCR, and TCRdb's table has in-frame clones only and misses some. The V and J calls and clone size come from that table; D and trimming were worked out from the DNA. This sample has about 380,000 clones, with approximately 87% found just once. Either two negative PCRs, clearance, or symptom resolution qualified Cohort 3 donors as recovered. This record comes from a study of blood T cell repertoires in COVID-19. The wider study: Samples taken during acute and convalescent COVID-19 were collected in the United States, Italy and Spain.

Germline loops: CDR1 MNHEY, CDR2 SVGAGI. The CDR3 loop spans 13 amino acids. The germline V and J ends were trimmed by 0 bases and 6 bases, with 6 bases remaining between them. This sequence was found in a man in his thirties or forties who had recovered from COVID-19. The chain is built from TRBV6-5 and TRBJ1-5, with D unclear. The sample was PBMCs or T cells enriched from blood (not recorded which). The CDR3 sequence: CASSYSQFQPQHF. CDR3 bases: TGTGCCAGCAGTTACTCTCAGTTTCAGCCCCAGCATTTT.